These 27 T cell receptor beta chains came from one sample sequenced in a study of shared clonotypes between healthy human individuals. The naive CD8 population came from CD45RO-negative cells selected for CCR7, without terminally differentiated effector memory CD45RA+ cells. Produced via immunoSEQ multiplex PCR; TCRdb's table is partial and in-frame only. Counted here are around 2,100,000 clones, around 96% occurring once; the ten biggest clones make up less than 1.5%. Input material: naive CD8+ T cells sorted from blood. These TCRs come from a man younger than 35 in good health.

This rearrangement joins TRBV6-5 to TRBJ2-1, with a possible D match to TRBD2 (6 bases). Germline V gives CDR1 MNHEY, CDR2 SVGAGI. There are 16 residues in the CDR3. V was cut by 0 bases and J by 4 bases, with 13 bases left in between. Written as DNA, the CDR3 is TGTGCCAGCAGTTACTCGGCGGGGACCTATTACAATGAGCAGTTCTTC. Translation gives CASSYSAGTYYNEQFF.

The chain uses TRBV28 and TRBJ2-7, with a weak D call TRBD2 (6 bases). Trimming shortened V by 5 bases and J by 1 base, and 15 bases separated the two germline ends. Germline V gives CDR1 MDHEN, CDR2 SYDVKM. The CDR3 sequence is 15 residues long. DNA of the CDR3: TGTGCCAGCAGTGGGCCGGGGGTGACATCCTACGAGCAGTACTTC. Protein sequence: CASSGPGVTSYEQYF.

CDR3 in amino acids: CASSQVGYNSPLHF. The DNA of the CDR3 is TGCGCCAGCAGCCAAGTCGGCTACAATTCACCCCTCCACTTT. The chain carries TRBV4-1 and TRBJ1-6; no definite D call. The CDR3 length is 14 residues. Germline V gene lookup returns CDR1 MGHRA and CDR2 YSYEKL. Trimming took 1 base from V and 7 from J, leaving 8 bases between them.

This chain links TRBV7-6 with TRBJ2-3; D remains unclear. CDR1 and CDR2 from the germline V gene are SGHVS and FNYEAQ. V lost 2 bases, J lost 0 bases, and 12 bases lay in between. The CDR3 totals 16 residues. For the CDR3, the DNA is TGTGCCAGCAGCTTACTATCGGCCAGTAGCACAGATACGCAGTATTTT. This translates into CASSLLSASSTDTQYF. Full variable domain (rest looked up from reference TRBV7-6 and TRBJ2-3): GAGVSQSPRYKVTKRGQDVALRCDPISGHVSLYWYRQALGQGPEFLTYFNYEAQQDKSGLPNDRFSAERPEGSISTLTIQRTEQRDSAMYRCASSLLSASSTDTQYFGPGTRLTVL.

The chain couples TRBV7-2 to TRBJ1-2, with 10 bases that match TRBD1. V was clipped by 5 bases and J by 3 bases; unmatched bases: 9. The CDR3 length is 16 residues. Germline V gene lookup returns CDR1 SGHTA and CDR2 FQGNSA. CDR3 nucleotides: TGTGCCAGCAGCGCCTCACCGGGACAGGGGCACTATGGCTACACCTTC. This gives the protein CASSASPGQGHYGYTF. Together with reference TRBV7-2 and TRBJ1-2, the CDR3 gives the full variable domain: GAGVSQSPSNKVTEKGKDVELRCDPISGHTALYWYRQSLGQGLEFLIYFQGNSAPDKSGLPSDRFSAERTGGSVSTLTIQRTQQEDSAVYLCASSASPGQGHYGYTFGSGTRLTVV.

The count of this clone is one. This chain joins TRBV27 and TRBJ1-1; TRBD1 aligns across 7 bases. CDR3 length: 15 residues. The junction had 6 bases not matched to a gene; V was cut back by 0 bases and J by 5 bases. CDR1 is MNHEY and CDR2 is SMNVEV in the germline V gene (reference sequence). The CDR3 loop reads CASSLSRQGGTEAFF. The CDR3 region has the DNA TGTGCCAGCAGTTTATCCCGACAGGGAGGAACTGAAGCTTTCTTT.

The chain has TRBV19 and TRBJ1-5; D remains unclear. Germline CDR1 and CDR2: LNHDA and SQIVND (reference sequence). This CDR3 comprises 14 residues. Trimming cost V 4 bases and J 4 bases, with 11 bases left between them. The CDR3 bases are TGTGCCAGTAGTACAGGTGGACTTAATCAGCCCCAGCATTTT. This translates into CASSTGGLNQPQHF.

The chain carries TRBV7-9 and TRBJ2-7; no reliable D call. Germline V gene lookup returns CDR1 SEHNR and CDR2 FQNEAQ (reference sequence). V was shortened by 2 bases and J by 6 bases, with 8 bases between the two germline ends. CDR3 length: 12 amino acids. The CDR3 region has the DNA TGTGCCAGCAGCTTACGTGCCGGCGAGCAGTACTTC. Protein product: CASSLRAGEQYF.

Concerning this clone itself: Other nucleotide sequences from this sample produce the same CDR3. The CDR3 DNA is TGTGCCAGCAGTTTATCAGGGGGGTCCTACGAGCAGTACTTC. Protein sequence: CASSLSGGSYEQYF. This chain links TRBV28 with TRBJ2-7; D possibly corresponds to TRBD1 (7 bases). Per the germline V gene, CDR1 is MDHEN and CDR2 is SYDVKM. The CDR3 has 14 amino acids. Trimming took off 1 base at V and 1 base at J, with 8 bases between the two ends.

CDR3 in amino acids: CASSQDHQLRFSPEAFF. CDR3 in DNA: TGCGCCAGCAGCCAAGATCATCAGCTGAGGTTTTCGCCTGAAGCTTTCTTT. The chain has TRBV4-3 and TRBJ1-1; D gene ambiguous. Germline values: CDR1 LGHNA, CDR2 YSLEER. The CDR3 has 17 amino acids. The V end lost 0 bases, the J end lost 6 bases, and 20 bases lay between the germline ends.

V usage is TRBV11-2 and J usage is TRBJ2-7; no clear D gene. This CDR3 has 12 amino acids. Trimming pared 3 bases from V and 5 bases from J, leaving 8 bases between. Germline V gene lookup returns CDR1 SGHAT and CDR2 FQNNGV. CDR3 loop: CASSLDFDEQYF. The CDR3 region has the DNA TGTGCCAGCAGCTTGGATTTTGACGAGCAGTACTTC.

Comments on this clone: In the same sample, other DNA sequences code for this CDR3. The V and J genes are TRBV7-9 and TRBJ2-5, with D maybe TRBD1 (5 bases). The CDR3 sequence is 12 residues long. V lost 5 bases and J lost 1, with 5 bases in between. The germline CDR1 and CDR2 sequences are SEHNR and FQNEAQ (reference sequence). CDR3 region: CASSTGQETQYF. The CDR3 coding sequence is TGTGCCAGCAGCACAGGCCAAGAGACCCAGTACTTC.

The J gene is TRBJ2-7, the V gene TRBV13; maybe TRBD1 (5 bases). Germline CDR1 reads PRHDT; CDR2 reads FYEKMQ (reference sequence). The CDR3 runs 12 residues. Trimming took 1 base from V and 6 from J, leaving 7 bases between them. CDR3 sequence reads: CASSLVGVEQYF. CDR3 nucleotide sequence: TGTGCCAGCAGCTTAGTAGGGGTCGAGCAGTACTTC.

V and J are TRBV7-9 and TRBJ1-5; no definite D call. Germline values: CDR1 SEHNR, CDR2 FQNEAQ (reference sequence). The CDR3 covers 15 residues. V lost 6 bases and J 3 bases, leaving 15 bases between the germline ends. The CDR3 nucleotides are TGTGCCAGCAGTTCTTCTGACGGACCCAATCAGCCCCAGCATTTT. As protein: CASSSSDGPNQPQHF.

The J gene is TRBJ2-1, the V gene TRBV9; D might be TRBD1 or TRBD2, each matching 5 bases. Per germline, CDR1 SGDLS and CDR2 YYNGEE. This CDR3 has 16 amino acids. Deletions cut 0 bases from V and 0 bases from J, with 10 bases between. CDR3 sequence: CASSVVGDRSYNEQFF. CDR3 sequence (DNA): TGTGCCAGCAGCGTAGTCGGGGACCGCTCCTACAATGAGCAGTTCTTC.

The rearrangement joins TRBV28 to TRBJ2-7, with 7 bases matching TRBD1. Germline V gene lookup returns CDR1 MDHEN and CDR2 SYDVKM. The CDR3 runs to 14 residues. After removal of 5 bases from V and 2 bases from J, the junction contained 6 bases not matched to a gene. CDR3 DNA sequence: TGTGCCAGCAGTCAGACAGGGATCCCCTACGAGCAGTACTTC. This sequence encodes CASSQTGIPYEQYF.

This clone was seen once. The rearrangement uses TRBV9 and TRBJ2-3, with 9 nucleotides matching TRBD2. Germline CDR1 reads SGDLS; CDR2 reads YYNGEE. The V gene end was trimmed by 4 bases and the J gene end by 5 bases; junction bases not matched to a gene: 14. There are 17 residues in the CDR3. CDR3 nucleotides: TGTGCCAGCAGCACCACGCCTCCTAGCGGGGAAGGAGATACGCAGTATTTT. Its translation is CASSTTPPSGEGDTQYF. The full variable domain, its missing parts supplied by reference TRBV9 and TRBJ2-3, is DSGVTQTPKHLITATGQRVTLRCSPRSGDLSVYWYQQSLDQGLQFLIQYYNGEERAKGNILERFSAQQFPDLHSELNLSSLELGDSALYFCASSTTPPSGEGDTQYFGPGTRLTVL.

This clone was found once. The rearrangement joins TRBV11-3 to TRBJ2-3; tentatively, D is TRBD1 (5 bases). CDR1 is SGHNT, CDR2 YENEEA, per germline. V was pared by 0 bases and J by 2 bases, with 6 bases between. CDR3 length: 14 amino acids. CDR3 amino acids: CASSLDRDTDTQYF. CDR3 coding DNA: TGTGCCAGCAGCTTAGACAGGGACACAGATACGCAGTATTTT. The full variable domain, completed using reference TRBV11-3 and TRBJ2-3, is EAGVVQSPRYKIIEKKQPVAFWCNPISGHNTLYWYLQNLGQGPELLIRYENEEAVDDSQLPKDRFSAERLKGVDSTLKIQPAELGDSAVYLCASSLDRDTDTQYFGPGTRLTVL.

The J gene is TRBJ2-3, the V gene TRBV4-1; D possibly corresponds to TRBD2 (7 bases). V was clipped by 1 base and J by 2 bases, with 16 bases between them. Per germline, CDR1 MGHRA and CDR2 YSYEKL. The CDR3 length is 17 residues. The CDR3 loop is CASSQVPTGRATDTQYF. The DNA for the CDR3 is TGCGCCAGCAGCCAAGTTCCAACAGGGAGGGCCACAGATACGCAGTATTTT.

The chain has TRBV6-1 and TRBJ1-4; D is uncertain. The V gene lost 7 bases and the J gene lost 8 bases, with 20 bases spanning the gap. CDR3 length: 15 amino acids. Per the germline V gene, CDR1 is MNHNS and CDR2 is SASEGT. The CDR3 sequence is CASTERIASNEKLFF. The CDR3 DNA reads TGTGCCAGCACCGAACGGATCGCCTCGAACGAAAAACTGTTTTTT.

This chain joins TRBV6-5 and TRBJ2-7; 9 bases are a match to TRBD1. Unmatched junction bases numbered 7, after V lost 5 bases and J lost 2 bases. The CDR3 has 15 amino acids. Germline-derived CDR1 and CDR2 are MNHEY and SVGAGI. CDR3 bases: TGTGCCAGCAGTCAATACAGGGGGCAAACCTACGAGCAGTACTTC. Its translation: CASSQYRGQTYEQYF.

V is TRBV4-1 and J is TRBJ2-1; a weak D match, TRBD2 (5 bases). The CDR3 has 14 amino acids. Trimming pared 6 bases from V and 0 bases from J, leaving 9 bases between. Germline CDR1 is MGHRA and CDR2 is YSYEKL. The CDR3, as DNA: TGCGCCAGCAGTCGGGGAAGCTCCTACAATGAGCAGTTCTTC. It encodes CASSRGSSYNEQFF.

The CDR3 here is CARETWTGRRGANVLTF. DNA for the CDR3: TGTGCCAGAGAAACCTGGACAGGGAGGAGAGGGGCCAACGTCCTGACTTTC. This chain links TRBV21-1 with TRBJ2-6; the table gives TRBD1 as D, unverified against the DNA. TRBV21-1 is shown as a pseudogene. The CDR3 length is 17 residues.

CDR3 coding DNA: TGTGCCAGCAGTCTCGGGACTAGCGGGTACGATGAGCAGTTCTTC. Translating gives CASSLGTSGYDEQFF. J is TRBJ2-1 and V is TRBV28; 12 bases match TRBD2. CDR3 length equals 15 residues. CDR1 and CDR2 (germline): MDHEN, SYDVKM. Unmatched junction bases numbered 7, after V lost 5 bases and J lost 8 bases.

The table lists this clone with a count of one. The same CDR3 also results from other DNA sequences found in this sample. The chain recombines TRBV20-1 with TRBJ1-2; D is uncertain. CDR1 and CDR2 (germline): DFQATT, SNEGSKA (reference sequence). Trimming left V 2 bases short and J 8 bases short, with 9 bases between. CDR3 length equals 11 residues. The CDR3 loop is CSARTLDGYTF. As DNA, the CDR3 is TGCAGTGCTAGAACGCTGGACGGCTACACCTTC.

In DNA, the CDR3 is TGTGCCATCAGTGAGTCGGCAGATACGCAGTATTTT. It yields the protein CAISESADTQYF. The chain couples TRBV10-3 to TRBJ2-3, with unresolved D. V gave up 0 bases and J gave up 4 bases, with 2 bases separating them. CDR3 length: 12 amino acids. The germline V gene encodes CDR1 ENHRY and CDR2 SYGVKD.

Turning to this clone: The sample carries other DNA sequences with the same CDR3. The V and J genes are TRBV5-1 and TRBJ2-1, with 11 bases fitting TRBD2. The CDR3 loop spans 13 amino acids. J lost 4 bases, V lost 7 bases, and 1 base had no gene match. Germline CDR1 and CDR2: SGHRS and YFSETQ. CDR3 protein: CASGTSGYNEQFF. CDR3 coding DNA: TGCGCCAGCGGGACTAGCGGTTACAATGAGCAGTTCTTC.